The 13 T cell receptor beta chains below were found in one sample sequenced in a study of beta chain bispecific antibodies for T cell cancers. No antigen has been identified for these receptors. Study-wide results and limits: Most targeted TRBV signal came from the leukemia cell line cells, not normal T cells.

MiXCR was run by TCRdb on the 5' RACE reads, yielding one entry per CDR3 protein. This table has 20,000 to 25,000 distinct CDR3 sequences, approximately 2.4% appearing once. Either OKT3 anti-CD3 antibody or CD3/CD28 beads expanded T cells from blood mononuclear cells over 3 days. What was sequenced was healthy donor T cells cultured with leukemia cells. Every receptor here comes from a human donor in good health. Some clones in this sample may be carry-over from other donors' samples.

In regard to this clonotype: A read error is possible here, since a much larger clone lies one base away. The CDR3 DNA reads TGTGCCAGCAGCCCCAGGACAGGGGCCAACGCCCTGACTTTC. It specifies CASSPRTGANALTF. The V call is TRBV7-9, the J call TRBJ2-6, with 9 nucleotides matching TRBD1. From germline, CDR1 is SEHNR and CDR2 FQNEAQ (reference sequence). CDR3 size: 14 residues. Combining the CDR3 with reference TRBV7-9 and TRBJ2-6 gives the whole variable domain DTGVSQNPRHKITKRGQNVTFRCDPISEHNRLYWYRQTLGQGPEFLTYFQNEAQLEKSRLLSDRFSAERPKGSFSTLEIQRTEQGDSAMYLCASSPRTGANALTFGAGSRLTVL.

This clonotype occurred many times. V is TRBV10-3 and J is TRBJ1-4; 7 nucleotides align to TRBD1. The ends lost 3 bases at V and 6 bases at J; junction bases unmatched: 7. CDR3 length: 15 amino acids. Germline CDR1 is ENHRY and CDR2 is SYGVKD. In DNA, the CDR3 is TGTGCCATCAGTGAAAAGACAGGGTGGGATGAAAAACTGTTTTTT. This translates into CAISEKTGWDEKLFF.

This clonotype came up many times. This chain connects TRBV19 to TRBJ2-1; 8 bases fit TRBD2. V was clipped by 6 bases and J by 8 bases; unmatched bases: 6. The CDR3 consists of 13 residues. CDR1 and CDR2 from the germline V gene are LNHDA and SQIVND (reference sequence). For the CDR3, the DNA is TGTGCCAGTAGATACGGGGGGGAAGATGAGCAGTTCTTC. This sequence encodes CASRYGGEDEQFF.

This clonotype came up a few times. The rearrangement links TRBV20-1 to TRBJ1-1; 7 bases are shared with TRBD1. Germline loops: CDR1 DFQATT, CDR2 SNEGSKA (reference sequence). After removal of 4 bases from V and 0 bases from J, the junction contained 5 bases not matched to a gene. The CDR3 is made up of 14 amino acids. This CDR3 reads CSAIPGQMNTEAFF. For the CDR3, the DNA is TGCAGTGCTATTCCGGGACAGATGAACACTGAAGCTTTCTTT.

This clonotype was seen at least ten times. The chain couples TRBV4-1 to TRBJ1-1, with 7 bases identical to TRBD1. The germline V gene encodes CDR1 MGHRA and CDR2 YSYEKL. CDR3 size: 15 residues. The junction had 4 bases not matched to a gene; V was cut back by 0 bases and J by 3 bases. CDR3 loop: CASSQEDRRYTEAFF. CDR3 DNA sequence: TGCGCCAGCAGCCAAGAGGACAGGCGTTACACTGAAGCTTTCTTT.

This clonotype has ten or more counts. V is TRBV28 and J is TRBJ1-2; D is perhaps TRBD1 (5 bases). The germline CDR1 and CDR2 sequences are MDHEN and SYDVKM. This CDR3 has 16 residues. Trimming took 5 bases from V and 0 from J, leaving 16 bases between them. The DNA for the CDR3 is TGTGCCAGCAGTGAGGTCGGGGGGGGAGCTAACTATGGCTACACCTTC. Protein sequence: CASSEVGGGANYGYTF.

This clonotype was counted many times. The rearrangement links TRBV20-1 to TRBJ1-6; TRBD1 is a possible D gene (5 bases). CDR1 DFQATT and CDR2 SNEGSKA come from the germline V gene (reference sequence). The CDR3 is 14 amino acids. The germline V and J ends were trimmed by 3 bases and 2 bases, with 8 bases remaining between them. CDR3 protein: CSASQGPYNSPLHF. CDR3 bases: TGCAGTGCTAGCCAGGGACCCTATAATTCACCCCTCCACTTT.

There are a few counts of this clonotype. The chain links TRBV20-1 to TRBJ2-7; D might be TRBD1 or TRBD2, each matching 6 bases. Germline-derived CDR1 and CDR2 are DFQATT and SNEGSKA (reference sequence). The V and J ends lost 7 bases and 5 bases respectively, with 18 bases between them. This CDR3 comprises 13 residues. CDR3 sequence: CSVPRGTFNEQYF. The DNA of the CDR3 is TGCAGTGTCCCGCGCGGGACATTCAACGAGCAGTACTTC.

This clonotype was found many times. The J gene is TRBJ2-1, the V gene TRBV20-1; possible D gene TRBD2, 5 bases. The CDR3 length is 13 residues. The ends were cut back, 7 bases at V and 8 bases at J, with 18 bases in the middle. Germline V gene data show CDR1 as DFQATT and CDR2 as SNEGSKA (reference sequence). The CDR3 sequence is CSVPGSFGDEQFF. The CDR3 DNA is TGCAGTGTCCCGGGGTCCTTTGGGGATGAGCAGTTCTTC.

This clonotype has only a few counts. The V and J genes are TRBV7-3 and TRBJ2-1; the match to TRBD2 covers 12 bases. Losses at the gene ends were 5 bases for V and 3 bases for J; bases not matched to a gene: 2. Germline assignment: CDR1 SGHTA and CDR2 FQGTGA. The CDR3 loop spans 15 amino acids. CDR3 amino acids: CASSRGLAGYNEQFF. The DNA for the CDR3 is TGTGCCAGCAGCAGGGGACTAGCGGGCTACAATGAGCAGTTCTTC.

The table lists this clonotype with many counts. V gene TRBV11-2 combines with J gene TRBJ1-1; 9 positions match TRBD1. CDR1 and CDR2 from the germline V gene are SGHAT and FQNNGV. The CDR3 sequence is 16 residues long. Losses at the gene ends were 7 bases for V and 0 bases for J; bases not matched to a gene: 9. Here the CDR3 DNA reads TGTGCCAGCACCCTTTTACAGGGGGCCATGAACACTGAAGCTTTCTTT. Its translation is CASTLLQGAMNTEAFF.

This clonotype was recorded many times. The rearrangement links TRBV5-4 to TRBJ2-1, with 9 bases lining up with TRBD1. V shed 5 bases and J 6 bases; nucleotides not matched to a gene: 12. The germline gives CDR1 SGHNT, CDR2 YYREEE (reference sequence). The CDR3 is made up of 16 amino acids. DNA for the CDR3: TGTGCCAGCAGTCGCTCCGGGACAGGGCATGGCAATGAGCAGTTCTTC. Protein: CASSRSGTGHGNEQFF. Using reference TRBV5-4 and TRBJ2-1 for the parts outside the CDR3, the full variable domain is ETGVTQSPTHLIKTRGQQVTLRCSSQSGHNTVSWYQQALGQGPQFIFQYYREEENGRGNFPPRFSGLQFPNYSSELNVNALELDDSALYLCASSRSGTGHGNEQFFGPGTRLTVL.

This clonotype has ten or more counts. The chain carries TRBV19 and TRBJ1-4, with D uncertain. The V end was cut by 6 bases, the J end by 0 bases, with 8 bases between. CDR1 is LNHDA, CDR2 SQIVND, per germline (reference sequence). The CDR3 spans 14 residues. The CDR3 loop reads CASSSPATNEKLFF. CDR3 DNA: TGTGCCAGTAGCAGCCCGGCAACTAATGAAAAACTGTTTTTT.